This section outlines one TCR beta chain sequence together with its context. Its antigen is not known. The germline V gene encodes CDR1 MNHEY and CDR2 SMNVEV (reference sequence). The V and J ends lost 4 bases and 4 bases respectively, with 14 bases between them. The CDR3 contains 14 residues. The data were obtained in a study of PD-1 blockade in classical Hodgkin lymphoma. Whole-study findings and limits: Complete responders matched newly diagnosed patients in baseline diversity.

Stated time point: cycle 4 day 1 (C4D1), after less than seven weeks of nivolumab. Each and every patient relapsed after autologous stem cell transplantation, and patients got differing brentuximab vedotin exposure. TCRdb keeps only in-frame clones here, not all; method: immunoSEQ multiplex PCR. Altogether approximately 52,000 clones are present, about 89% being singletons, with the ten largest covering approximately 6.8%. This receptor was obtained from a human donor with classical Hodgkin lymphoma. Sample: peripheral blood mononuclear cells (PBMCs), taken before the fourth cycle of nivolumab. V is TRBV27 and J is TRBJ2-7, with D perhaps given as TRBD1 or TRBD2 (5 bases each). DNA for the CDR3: TGTGCCAGCAGTTACCGGGCTGGGGGTTACGAGCAGTACTTC. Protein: CASSYRAGGYEQYF.